One and the same sample provided the 2 T cell receptor beta chains below, sequenced in a study of OX40 agonist ivuxolimab in advanced cancers. The table came from immunoSEQ multiplex PCR; TCRdb's copy has only in-frame clones and leaves some out. The sample has 99,000 or so clones; more than 85% are singletons. Sequencing was performed on CD4+ or CD8+ T cells sorted from blood, taken in a trial of the OX40 agonist ivuxolimab. The source of these receptors is an adult with an advanced solid tumor such as melanoma, head and neck, liver or kidney cancer.

V is TRBV6-5 and J is TRBJ2-7; 7 bases are a match to TRBD1. V gave up 7 bases and J gave up 5 bases; unmatched junction bases: 11. From germline, CDR1 is MNHEY and CDR2 SVGAGI. The CDR3 covers 14 residues. This chain's CDR3 is CASKTDRVLNEQYF. As DNA, the CDR3 is TGTGCCAGCAAAACCGACAGGGTCTTAAACGAGCAGTACTTC.

This chain connects TRBV10-3 to TRBJ2-7; weak D call: TRBD2 (6 bases). The V end was cut by 8 bases, the J end by 2 bases, with 7 bases between. The CDR3 spans 11 residues. The V gene's germline CDR1 is ENHRY and CDR2 SYGVKD. The CDR3 nucleotides read TGTGCCATCGCGGGACCCTACGAGCAGTACTTC. As protein: CAIAGPYEQYF.